This TCR beta chain was recorded in a study of T cells after yellow fever vaccination. Study-level points and caveats: Weaker, the secondary response peaked sooner, at day 5 versus 15.

Remarks on this clonotype: The antigen remains unidentified.

TCRdb reprocessed the 5' RACE reads with MiXCR, giving one entry per CDR3 protein. Counted here are approximately 340,000 distinct CDR3 sequences, roughly 9.4% occurring once; the ten biggest clones make up roughly 18%. Per the germline V gene, CDR1 is SQVTM and CDR2 is ANQGSEA. With V trimmed by 6 bases and J by 2 bases, 7 bases remained unmatched. This CDR3 region has 14 residues. The sequenced sample was PBMCs, obtained on the day of the first yellow fever vaccination. The chain couples TRBV29-1 to TRBJ2-3, with 8 nucleotides matching TRBD1. The receptor's source is a young man who received the YFV17D yellow fever vaccine. The CDR3 sequence: CSVRQGLHTDTQYF. The CDR3 DNA follows: TGCAGCGTCCGACAGGGGCTACACACAGATACGCAGTATTTT.